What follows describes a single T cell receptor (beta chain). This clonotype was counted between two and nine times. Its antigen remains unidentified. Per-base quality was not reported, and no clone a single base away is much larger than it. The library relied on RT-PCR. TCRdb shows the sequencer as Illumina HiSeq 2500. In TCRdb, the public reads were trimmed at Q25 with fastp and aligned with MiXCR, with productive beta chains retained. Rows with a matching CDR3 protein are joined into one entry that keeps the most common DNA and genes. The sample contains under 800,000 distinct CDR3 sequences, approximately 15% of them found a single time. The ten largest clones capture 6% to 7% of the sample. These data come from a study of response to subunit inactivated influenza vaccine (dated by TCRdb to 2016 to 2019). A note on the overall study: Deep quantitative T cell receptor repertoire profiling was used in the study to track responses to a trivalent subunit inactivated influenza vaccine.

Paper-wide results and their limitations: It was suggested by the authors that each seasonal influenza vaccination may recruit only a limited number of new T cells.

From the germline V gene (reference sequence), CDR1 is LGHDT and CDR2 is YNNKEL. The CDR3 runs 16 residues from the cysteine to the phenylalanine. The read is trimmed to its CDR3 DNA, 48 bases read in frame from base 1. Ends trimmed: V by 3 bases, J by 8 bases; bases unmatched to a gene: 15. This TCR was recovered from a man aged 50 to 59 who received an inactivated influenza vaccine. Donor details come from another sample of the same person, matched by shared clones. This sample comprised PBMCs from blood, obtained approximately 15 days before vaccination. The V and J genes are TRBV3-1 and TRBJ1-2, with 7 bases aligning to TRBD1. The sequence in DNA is TGTGCCAGCAGCCAGTTGGCGACAGGGCACTTGGAGGGCTACACCTTC. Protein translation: CASSQLATGHLEGYTF.